This TCR beta chain was retrieved from a study of beta chain features in type 1 diabetes (dated by TCRdb to about 2018). With regard to the full study: Mean age, gender distribution, total cell number and subset yield were not different between patients and healthy donors. Regulatory and stem cell-like memory subsets were isolated from only 8 patients and 8 healthy donors, whereas naive and central memory subsets came from all 30 or so donors. A total of about 110,000,000 sorted cells were examined across all samples, and a strong correlation was observed between cell number per subset and RNA yield. In the study, TCRB repertoires of sorted circulating CD4+ T cell subsets from recently diagnosed type 1 diabetes patients were compared with those of matched healthy donors. Findings and caveats that apply to the study as a whole: Type 1 diabetes patients showed a moderate but significant shortening of TCRB CDR3 length in all four CD4+ subsets. Fewer insertions and more nucleotide deletions at VDJ recombination sites were observed in patients with type 1 diabetes, implying thymic rearrangement abnormalities. Naive, central memory and regulatory TCRB repertoires appeared more similar among patients than among healthy donors. Because the HLA sub-analyses included only small numbers of individuals, any influence of HLA type on TCRB rearrangement was left unresolved. Because cDNA rather than genomic DNA was sequenced, highly expressing activated cells could have been over-represented, although no difference in activation and CD3 levels was found between groups. Shorter templates might be favored by PCR, yet because patient and control samples were amplified and corrected together, any such skew would affect both groups equally.

A single peripheral blood draw of approximately 120 mL on average was collected from each donor into heparinised tubes. Using a panel that included CD45RO, CCR7, CD25, CD127, CD95 and CD27, naive, central memory, regulatory and stem cell-like memory CD4+ T cells were sorted on a BD FACSAria II. Purity was above 95% for every sorted population. PBMCs were isolated right away by Lymphoprep density gradient centrifugation and were stained directly, without culture. So that batch effects would be minimized, each experiment stained and sorted samples in pairs, pairing one healthy donor with one patient. The High Capacity cDNA Reverse Transcription Kit was used to reverse transcribe all of the isolated RNA, meaning that expressed TCRB transcripts were what got sequenced. Deep immunoSEQ sequencing was performed on naive, central memory and regulatory T cell samples, with an average of roughly 3.5 million total reads per sample. Sorted cells were lysed in RLT buffer, and RNA was extracted using DNase-treated RNeasy Micro or Mini kits according to cell number. To prevent cross-contamination, each cell subset was processed individually, whereas patient and healthy donor samples were processed jointly. The immunoSEQ multiplex PCR was used to amplify TCRB sequences from cDNA, generating 87-bp fragments that spanned the CDR3 region. Sequencing of the amplicons was done on the Illumina HiSeq platform. In the original analysis: PCR bias was corrected computationally using synthetic template baselines, and reads within Hamming distance 2 were collapsed, with unmergeable singletons discarded. Reads were aligned against IMGT so that V, D and J genes, CDR3 length and insertions or deletions at six rearrangement sites could be assigned. Clonotype counts were normalized to sorted cell number within each subset before computing true diversity and Gini coefficients with the tcR R package. The overlap coefficient, calculated on TCRB nucleotide sequences, was used to quantify repertoire sharing. Out-of-frame TCRB sequences from naive cells were analyzed as a proxy for the pre-selection repertoire. The clones in this table, taken by TCRdb from immuneACCESS, are in-frame only. Not every clone is retained; where verified, under half of the shortfall comes from an unresolved V gene, and the cause of the rest is unknown. V and J calls and clone size come straight from that table; D and trimming were deduced from the DNA. Present in this sample are about 700,000 clones, around 15% of which were seen just once. Approximately 0.02% of the sample rests with the top ten.

According to the germline V gene, CDR1 reads SGHAT and CDR2 reads FQNNGV. V was cut back by 5 bases and J by 4 bases, leaving a gap of 8 bases between them. The CDR3 runs 12 amino acids, cysteine and phenylalanine included. Kept here is only the CDR3 DNA, which spans 36 bases and is read in frame from base 1. This clone was observed once. It has no known antigen specificity. Per-base quality was not reported, and no clone a single base away is much larger than it. The receptor was derived from a man aged 18 to 30 with type 1 diabetes. Recombination joined TRBV11-2 with TRBJ1-2, and the D gene may be TRBD1, 5 bases matching. The sequenced sample consisted of naive CD4+ T cells from blood. Explained via the paper, the cell subset or site label denotes: true naive CD4+ T cells. This receptor carries the CDR3 CASSHDSYGYTF. The nucleotide sequence is given as TGTGCCAGCAGCCACGACAGCTATGGCTACACCTTC. This CDR3, with the reference TRBV11-2 and TRBJ1-2 proteins standing in past its ends, gives the full variable domain EAGVAQSPRYKIIEKRQSVAFWCNPISGHATLYWYQQILGQGPKLLIQFQNNGVVDDSQLPKDRFSAERLKGVDSTLKIQPAKLEDSAVYLCASSHDSYGYTFGSGTRLTVV.